In this sample, the clone carrying this T cell receptor (beta chain) turned up many times. What it recognizes is unknown. These data come from a study of T cell repertoires in cytomegalovirus infection. Study context: Both a matching HLA type and CMV infection were indicated by public TCR beta signatures.

Study results and limitations: It was HLA-C-restricted CMV-specific TCR beta clonotypes that dominated the response ex vivo. Cumulative frequency (of public TCR beta family members) identified carriers of CMV plus the relevant HLA.

TCRdb processed the reads anew with MiXCR; each CDR3 protein has one entry. The sample has around 170,000 distinct CDR3 sequences, under 15% seen once. Sequencing was performed on PBMCs. The sequence was collected from a human donor in good health (CMV status not recorded). Some clones in this sample may be carry-over from other donors' samples.

The CDR3 bases are TGTGCCAGCAGACGCACTGGGGCCAACGTCCTGACTTTC. Amino acids: CASRRTGANVLTF. This chain links TRBV6-2 or TRBV6-3 with TRBJ2-6; D remains unclear. This CDR3 comprises 13 residues. Trimming removed 6 bases at V and 2 bases at J, with 5 bases between. The V gene's germline CDR1 is MNHEY and CDR2 SVGEGT.